The next 8 T cell receptor beta chains were all read from a single sample in a study of blood T cell repertoires in COVID-19. Repertoires were generated with immunoSEQ multiplex PCR, while TCRdb's copy carries only in-frame clones and drops some. The sample records around 250,000 clones, over 80% being singletons. Sequencing was carried out using PBMCs or T cells enriched from blood (not recorded which). These receptors were taken from a man aged 50 or older who had been exposed to COVID-19.

V usage is TRBV6-5 and J usage is TRBJ1-2; D is possibly TRBD1 (5 bases). The CDR3 consists of 15 residues. The germline V and J ends were trimmed by 11 bases and 4 bases, with 23 bases remaining between them. Looked up from germline, CDR1 is MNHEY and CDR2 is SVGAGI. In nucleotides, the CDR3 is TGTGCCGGTCAATCTCGACTGGGGGGAACCTATGGCTACACCTTC. Protein: CAGQSRLGGTYGYTF.

The chain couples TRBV28 to TRBJ2-7; 7 bases map to TRBD1. The CDR3 loop spans 15 amino acids. The germline V gene has CDR1 MDHEN and CDR2 SYDVKM. Trimming removed 5 bases from V and 4 bases from J; junction bases left unmatched: 11. In DNA, the CDR3 is TGTGCCAGCAGTCGGGTTGCGACAGGGAAGTACGAGCAGTACTTC. Protein product: CASSRVATGKYEQYF.

This chain links TRBV2 with TRBJ2-3; perhaps TRBD1 as D (6 bases). The CDR3 contains 14 residues. The germline V and J ends were trimmed by 5 bases and 3 bases, with 12 bases remaining between them. Germline V gives CDR1 SNHLY, CDR2 FYNNEI. CDR3 coding DNA: TGTGCCAGCAGTTTAGGGACACGTACAGATACGCAGTATTTT. It translates to CASSLGTRTDTQYF.

The sample holds one count of this clone. The chain links TRBV4-2 to TRBJ2-1; 12 bases line up with TRBD1. The trim removed 4 bases at V and 5 bases at J, leaving 6 bases unmatched. This CDR3 is built from 16 residues. In germline, CDR1 is LGHNA, CDR2 YNFKEQ. The CDR3 nucleotides read TGTGCCAGCAGCCCGACCGGGACAGGGGGCAACAATGAGCAGTTCTTC. Residues: CASSPTGTGGNNEQFF.

This clone was seen more than once but under ten times. The rearrangement uses TRBV6-5 and TRBJ1-1; 9 nucleotides agree with TRBD1. Germline V gene sequence: CDR1 MNHEY, CDR2 SVGAGI. The V gene end was trimmed by 4 bases and the J gene end by 6 bases; junction bases not matched to a gene: 9. The CDR3 is 15 amino acids. CDR3 DNA sequence: TGTGCCAGCAGTTCCTCGGGACAGGGAATCGCTGAAGCTTTCTTT. Protein: CASSSSGQGIAEAFF.

The chain carries TRBV11-3 and TRBJ2-2; TRBD2 aligns across 13 bases. There are 18 residues in the CDR3. With 5 bases clipped from V and 4 bases from J, the junction kept 10 bases outside the gene matches. The germline V gene has CDR1 SGHNT and CDR2 YENEEA. The chain's CDR3 is CASSPTSGRAGSTGELFF. The CDR3 DNA follows: TGTGCCAGCAGCCCTACTAGCGGGAGGGCCGGGAGCACCGGGGAGCTGTTTTTT.

The chain joins TRBV7-9 to TRBJ2-1; D perhaps matches TRBD2 (6 bases). The CDR3 totals 13 residues. CDR1 is SEHNR, CDR2 FQNEAQ, per germline (reference sequence). Trimming removed 8 bases at V and 9 bases at J, with 17 bases between. CDR3 in DNA: TGTGCCAGCTCTGTTAAGGCGGGAACTGAGCAGTTCTTC. It codes for CASSVKAGTEQFF.

The chain is built from TRBV19 and TRBJ2-1, with D perhaps matching TRBD1 (8 bases). The CDR3 is 17 residues long. Germline CDR1 LNHDA, CDR2 SQIVND (reference sequence). V was shortened by 3 bases and J by 8 bases, with 23 bases between the two germline ends. In nucleotides, the CDR3 is TGTGCCAGTAGTATCCTCCAAAAACGACAGGGGAGGGATGAGCAGTTCTTC. As protein: CASSILQKRQGRDEQFF.